This T cell receptor beta chain was observed in a study of cytomegalovirus exposure and HLA in healthy donors (TCRdb year 2017). With regard to the full study: In an earlier analysis of about 560 of the donors, 250 to 350 Gb of sequence data and about 110 million unique TCR beta sequences from roughly 190 million T cells were reported. High-throughput TCR immunosequencing, statistical association of individual TCRs with disease status, and machine learning were combined to predict cytomegalovirus infection status. The genetic ancestry cluster associated with self-reported Caucasian donors included 70% to 85% of the approximately 430 genotyped donors. A later analysis re-analyzed previously published TCR beta repertoires from approximately 700 donors and added high-resolution HLA genotyping to study TCR occurrence patterns. Typing coverage varied by locus: roughly 629-630 donors for A, B, C, DRB1 and DQB1; more than 500 for DQA1; more than 600 for DPA1; under 490 for DPB1. To decide whether each TCR beta V gene segment behaved as functional or pseudogenic, an earlier analysis of some 600 of the donors relied on high-throughput TCR beta sequencing. Genome-wide SNP genotypes for about 60% of the roughly 670 donors were used in a later genetic analysis, which treated that subset as a discovery cohort. The aim of the study was to test whether cataloging public T cell receptors could identify signatures of past pathogen exposure. Class I and class II HLA loci were covered by the typing at four-digit resolution. About 320 gigabases of sequencing data and tens of millions of unique TCR sequences were included in an early release covering about 700 HLA-typed donors. Donor age, sex, ethnicity and CMV serostatus were compiled alongside the repertoire data. Across some 400 genotyped donors of the cohort, an average of about 240,000 unique TCR beta nucleotide sequences per donor were sequenced, and roughly 20% of those sequences were non-productive. Every discovery cohort repertoire had been produced on one sequencing platform. A few DR-DQ haplotypes were handled as single units for association and clustering because linkage in the cohort was strong. In addition to the first cohort of about 650 subjects, a separate validation cohort of approximately 120 different subjects was used. The study used immunosequencing to profile the T cell repertoires of more than 650 subjects and linked those repertoires to cytomegalovirus serostatus. Rather than using new phenotypic data, the later analysis identified candidate immune exposures from TCR beta sequences and from how often those sequences occurred across donors. The paper as a whole reports these results and caveats: A group of highly shared sequence variants was considered likely to be a technical artifact of the sequencing pipeline. Most TCR sequences were seen in very few donors, while some public TCRs were found in many individuals. Linkage disequilibrium might explain the correlated functional status among segregating V segments, but an unknown experimental factor could not be ruled out. A few of the identified cytomegalovirus-associated TCR beta chains were confirmed in vitro to be specific for cytomegalovirus antigens. A later genetic analysis associated a missense DCLRE1C variant with V-gene and J-gene trimming of TCR beta chains, and an independent cohort replicated the association. A further reported finding was that TCR beta sequences accurately predicted the HLA-A and HLA-B alleles for most subjects in the first cohort. CMV serostatus was the only immune exposure information available for the cohort. Because counts were too low, approximately 15 rarely observed V segments, including chromosome 9 orphons, were excluded from the earlier analysis of 587 of the donors. The study listed 164 TCR beta chains as associated with cytomegalovirus. The 87-base-pair reads could not distinguish some IMGT-functional V segments, including TRBV6-2 and TRBV6-3, so those segments were excluded. A later analysis associated 15,000 to 20,000 TCR beta sequences with specific HLA alleles at a false discovery rate of 0.05. It was suggested by the authors that the approach could potentially be generalized to other disease states and immunological phenotypes. Strong co-occurrence of HLA alleles, especially DR and DQ, made assigning TCR associations to individual alleles difficult. In a later analysis, HLA-associated TCR beta chains were found to be more clonally expanded and to have lower generation probabilities than equally common non-associated chains. In this cohort, only TCR beta chains were sequenced, and detectable features were limited by the absence of alpha or paired-chain data. In a later analysis, several top co-occurrence clusters were reported to appear linked to parvovirus B19, influenza, CMV and Epstein-Barr virus. Roughly uniform sequencing depth across donors was assumed in presence/absence analyses, although this assumption may not hold. Compared with the roughly 700-donor mean, donors in an Asian-associated ancestry cluster had fewer N-insertions in productive TCRs, according to a later genetic analysis. Broadly in line with IMGT annotations, most TCR beta V segments showed up in productive rearrangements about 90% or about 30% of the time in an earlier analysis of several hundred of the donors. Most CMV-associated TCR beta chains appeared to be HLA-restricted in a later analysis, and the HLA associations seemed to be driven largely by CMV exposure. Because some donors lacked HLA typing at each locus, the association tests relied only on the typed subset. In a later analysis, TCR association rates were found to vary across HLA loci, with the most associated TCRs seen for DRB1 alleles and the fewest for HLA-C alleles. The classifier was reported to diagnose cytomegalovirus status with high specificity and sensitivity in both the original and validation cohorts.

The cohort was made up of under 800 healthy bone marrow donors. All cohort members were sampled while nominally healthy, although unrecorded immune exposures were likely present. The donor was CMV seronegative and belonged to the group of more than 300 seronegative cohort members. A peripheral blood sample was collected from each donor, and TCR beta sequencing was performed on peripheral blood mononuclear cells. The Qiagen DNeasy Blood Extraction Kit was used to extract genomic DNA from the blood cell samples. The library was made by the immunoSEQ multiplex PCR assay. For the multiplex PCR, a mixture combining 60 forward primers for TCR Vbeta segments and 13 reverse primers for TCR Jbeta segments was used. A multiplex PCR assay on genomic DNA amplified the CDR3 region of rearranged TCR beta genes. The amplified TCR beta libraries were sequenced on the Illumina HiSeq System as 87-base-pair reads. Regarding the original processing steps: In a later analysis, around 80 million unique TCR beta chains were counted across the 500 to 700 repertoires, and roughly 10 million of these chains were shared by at least two donors. A nearest-neighbor algorithm error-corrected the raw reads and collapsed the reads into unique sequences, merging closely related sequences to remove PCR and sequencing errors. Alignment of CDR3 sequences to IMGT reference sequences was used to assign V, D and J gene segments. Each retained sequence needed at least a six-nucleotide match to both a V gene segment and a J gene segment. A rearrangement was called productive if the CDR3 had no stop codons and remained in frame with V and J, and every other rearrangement was called non-productive. Following IMGT convention, CDR3 was defined as the stretch from the second conserved V-encoded cysteine up to the conserved J-encoded phenylalanine. The earlier analysis of a few hundred of the donors excluded sequences that lacked an unambiguous match to a single V gene segment. An earlier analysis of fewer than 750 of the donors called V segments functional above 56.7% productive rearrangements and segregating when the between-donor standard deviation exceeded 5%. A statistical classification framework was built to diagnose cytomegalovirus status from the catalog of TCR beta chain sequences. A later analysis assigned V and J genes by comparing TCR nucleotide sequences with IMGT/GENE-DB human TR gene sequences. In a later analysis, CDR3 sequences and most-parsimonious VDJ recombination scenarios were assigned using the TCRdist pipeline. A later analysis defined each TCR beta chain by its CDR3 amino acid sequence plus V-gene family, and excluded reads lacking a unique V-gene family. A later analysis removed several hundred highly shared, low-generation-probability nucleotide sequences to deal with suspected cross-contamination and a sequencing artifact. For each public chain, a later analysis derived a clonal expansion index from normalized ranks of inferred template counts within each repertoire. A later analysis computed generation probabilities with a VDJ recombination model fitted to out-of-frame rearrangements, and checked the results against IGoR. In a later analysis, TCR-TCR, TCR-HLA and TCR-CMV co-occurrence was scored with hypergeometric tests, and a repertoire-size bias correction was applied to TCR pairs. False discovery rates were estimated in a later analysis by permuting HLA or CMV assignments 20 times. In a later analysis, co-occurring TCRs were grouped using DBSCAN, with TCRdist sequence similarity added in when clustering inside HLA-allele-positive subsets. Repertoires with fewer than 30,000 or more than 120,000 public chains were left out of co-occurrence clustering, as were about 5 repertoires with anomalous nucleotide sharing. This immuneACCESS table, as held by TCRdb, lists in-frame sequences with V and J called but not all clones. Of the missing ones, under half trace to an unresolved V gene in checked studies; the others have no known cause. The D gene and trimming were derived from the DNA, and the V and J assignments and clone size from that table. The sample records some 150,000 clones, over 60% of which are singletons. The ten largest make up roughly 0.7% of the sample.

CDR1 and CDR2 (PRHDT, FYEKMQ) derive from the germline V gene (reference sequence). At the junction V is shortened by 5 bases and J by 6 bases; bases outside the gene matches: 7. Spanning cysteine to phenylalanine, the CDR3 consists of 14 amino acids. Left in the record is the CDR3 DNA by itself, 42 bases read in frame from the first base. A single count supports this clone. It lacks a known antigen. Base-call qualities are not available, and no considerably larger clone is one nucleotide away. This clonotype originated in a male donor in good health and CMV-seronegative. Material for sequencing was PBMCs. Recombination joined TRBV13 with TRBJ2-7, with 10 central nucleotides matching TRBD1. The CDR3 is CASSSRDRGLEQYF. The DNA sequence reads TGTGCCAGCAGCAGCCGGGACAGGGGCCTCGAGCAGTACTTC.